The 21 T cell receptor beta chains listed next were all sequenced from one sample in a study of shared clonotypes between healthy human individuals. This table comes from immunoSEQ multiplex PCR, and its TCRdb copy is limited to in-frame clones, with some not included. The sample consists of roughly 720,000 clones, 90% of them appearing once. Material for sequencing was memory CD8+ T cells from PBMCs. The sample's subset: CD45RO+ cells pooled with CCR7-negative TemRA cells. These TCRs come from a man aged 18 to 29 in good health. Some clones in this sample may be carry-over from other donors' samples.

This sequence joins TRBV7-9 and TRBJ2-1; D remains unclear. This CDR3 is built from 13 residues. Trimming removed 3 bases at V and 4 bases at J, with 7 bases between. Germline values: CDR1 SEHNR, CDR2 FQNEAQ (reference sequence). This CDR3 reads CASSLSIYNEQFF. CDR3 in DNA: TGTGCCAGCAGCTTGTCGATATACAATGAGCAGTTCTTC.

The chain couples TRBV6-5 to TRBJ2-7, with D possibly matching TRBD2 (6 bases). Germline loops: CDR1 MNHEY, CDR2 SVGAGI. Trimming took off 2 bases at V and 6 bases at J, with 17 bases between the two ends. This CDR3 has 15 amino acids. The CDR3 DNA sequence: TGTGCCAGCAGTTACGCGGGACTTTCTGTCTCCGAGCAGTACTTC. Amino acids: CASSYAGLSVSEQYF.

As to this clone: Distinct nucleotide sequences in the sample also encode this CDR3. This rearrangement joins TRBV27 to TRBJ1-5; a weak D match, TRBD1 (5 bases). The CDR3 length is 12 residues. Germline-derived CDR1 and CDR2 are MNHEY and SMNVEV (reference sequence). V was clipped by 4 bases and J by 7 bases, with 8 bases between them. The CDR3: CASSSGGQPQHF. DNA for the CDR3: TGTGCCAGCAGTTCTGGGGGGCAGCCCCAGCATTTT.

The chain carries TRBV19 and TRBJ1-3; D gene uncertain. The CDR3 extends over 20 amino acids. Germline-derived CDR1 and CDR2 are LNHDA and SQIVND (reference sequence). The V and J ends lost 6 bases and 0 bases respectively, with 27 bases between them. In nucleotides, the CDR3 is TGTGCCAGTAGATATAGAATTCCCAGTGCCGGGCACCACTCTGGAAACACCATATATTTT. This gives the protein CASRYRIPSAGHHSGNTIYF.

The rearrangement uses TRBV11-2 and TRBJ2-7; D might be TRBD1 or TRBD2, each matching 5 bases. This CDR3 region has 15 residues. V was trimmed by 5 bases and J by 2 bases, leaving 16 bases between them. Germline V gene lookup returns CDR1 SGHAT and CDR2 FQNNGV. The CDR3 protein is CASSTQGTGAYEQYF. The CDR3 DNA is TGTGCCAGCAGCACTCAGGGTACCGGGGCCTACGAGCAGTACTTC.

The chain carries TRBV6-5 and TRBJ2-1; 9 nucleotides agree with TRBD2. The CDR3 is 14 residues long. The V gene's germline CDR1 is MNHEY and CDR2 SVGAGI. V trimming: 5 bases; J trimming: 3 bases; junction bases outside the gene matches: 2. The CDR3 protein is CASSVAGVYNEQFF. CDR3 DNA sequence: TGTGCCAGCAGTGTAGCGGGAGTCTACAATGAGCAGTTCTTC.

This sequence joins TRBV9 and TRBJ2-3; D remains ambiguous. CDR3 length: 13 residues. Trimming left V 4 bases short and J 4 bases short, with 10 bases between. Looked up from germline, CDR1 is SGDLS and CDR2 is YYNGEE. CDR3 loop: CASSTEGADTQYF. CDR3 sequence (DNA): TGTGCCAGCAGCACGGAAGGAGCAGATACGCAGTATTTT.

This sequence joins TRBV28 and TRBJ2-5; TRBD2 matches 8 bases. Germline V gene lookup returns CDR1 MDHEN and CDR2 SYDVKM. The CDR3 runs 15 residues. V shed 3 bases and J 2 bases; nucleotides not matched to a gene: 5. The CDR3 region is CASSFSGAPQETQYF. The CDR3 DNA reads TGTGCCAGCAGTTTTAGCGGGGCGCCTCAAGAGACCCAGTACTTC.

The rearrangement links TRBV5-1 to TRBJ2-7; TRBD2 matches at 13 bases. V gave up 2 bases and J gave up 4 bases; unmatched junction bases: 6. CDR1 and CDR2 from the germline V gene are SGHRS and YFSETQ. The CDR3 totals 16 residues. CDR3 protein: CASSFRLAGGRYEQYF. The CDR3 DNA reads TGCGCCAGCAGCTTTAGACTAGCGGGAGGTAGATACGAGCAGTACTTC.

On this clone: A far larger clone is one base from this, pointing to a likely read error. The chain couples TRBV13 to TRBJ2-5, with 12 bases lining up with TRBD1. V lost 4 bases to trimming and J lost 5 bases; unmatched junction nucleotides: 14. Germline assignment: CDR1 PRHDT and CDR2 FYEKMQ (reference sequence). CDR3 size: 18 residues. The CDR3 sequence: CASSSFRDRGRTGETQYF. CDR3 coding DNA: TGTGCCAGCAGCTCATTCCGGGACAGGGGGCGCACGGGTGAGACCCAGTACTTC.

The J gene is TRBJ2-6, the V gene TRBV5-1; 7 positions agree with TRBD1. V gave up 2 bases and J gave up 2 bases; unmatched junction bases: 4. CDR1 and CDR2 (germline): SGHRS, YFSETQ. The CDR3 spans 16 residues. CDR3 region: CASSFNRGAGANVLTF. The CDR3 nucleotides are TGCGCCAGCAGCTTCAACAGGGGCGCTGGGGCCAACGTCCTGACTTTC.

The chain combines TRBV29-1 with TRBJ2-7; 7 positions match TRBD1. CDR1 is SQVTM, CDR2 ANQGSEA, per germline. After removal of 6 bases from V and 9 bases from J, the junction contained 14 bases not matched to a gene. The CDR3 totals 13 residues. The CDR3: CSVGDSPTTGQYF. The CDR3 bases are TGCAGCGTGGGGGACAGCCCTACTACCGGGCAGTACTTC.

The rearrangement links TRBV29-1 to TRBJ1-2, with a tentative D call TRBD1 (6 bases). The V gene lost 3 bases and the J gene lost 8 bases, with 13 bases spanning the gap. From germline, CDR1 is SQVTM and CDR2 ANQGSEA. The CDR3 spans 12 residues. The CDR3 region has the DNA TGCAGCGTTGACGGGCAGGGGCACGGCTACACCTTC. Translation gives CSVDGQGHGYTF.

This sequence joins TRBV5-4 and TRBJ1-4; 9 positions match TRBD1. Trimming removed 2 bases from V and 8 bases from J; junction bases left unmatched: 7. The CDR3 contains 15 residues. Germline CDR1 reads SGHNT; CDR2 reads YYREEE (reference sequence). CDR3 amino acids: CASSLKQGAGEKLFF. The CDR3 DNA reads TGTGCCAGCAGCTTAAAACAGGGGGCGGGGGAAAAACTGTTTTTT.

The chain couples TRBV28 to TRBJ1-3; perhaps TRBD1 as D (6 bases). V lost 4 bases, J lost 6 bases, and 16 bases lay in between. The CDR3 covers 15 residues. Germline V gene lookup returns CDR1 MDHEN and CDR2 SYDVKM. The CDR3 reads CASSSTGTITNTIYF. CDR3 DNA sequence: TGTGCCAGCAGTTCGACCGGGACAATTACAAACACCATATATTTT.

CDR3 amino acids: CASSYGTGGDYGYTF. CDR3 DNA: TGTGCCAGCAGTTACGGGACAGGGGGGGACTATGGCTACACCTTC. The J gene is TRBJ1-2, the V gene TRBV6-5, with 11 bases identical to TRBD1. V lost 2 bases, J lost 3 bases, and 2 bases stayed unmatched. The length of the CDR3 is 15 residues. Germline CDR1 reads MNHEY; CDR2 reads SVGAGI.

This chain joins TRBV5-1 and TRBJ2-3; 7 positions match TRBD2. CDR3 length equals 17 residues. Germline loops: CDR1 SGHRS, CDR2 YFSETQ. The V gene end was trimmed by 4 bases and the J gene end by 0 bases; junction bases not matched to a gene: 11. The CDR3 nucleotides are TGCGCCAGCAGCCAAAACCTTCTAGCGGCTAGCACAGATACGCAGTATTTT. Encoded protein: CASSQNLLAASTDTQYF.

In DNA form, the CDR3 reads TGTGCCAGCAGCCGCGGGACAGGGGATGGCTACACCTTC. As protein: CASSRGTGDGYTF. This rearrangement joins TRBV7-3 to TRBJ1-2, with TRBD1 identical over 10 bases. The CDR3 has 13 amino acids. V shed 5 bases and J 6 bases; nucleotides not matched to a gene: 3. From germline, CDR1 is SGHTA and CDR2 FQGTGA. Filled out from reference TRBV7-3 and TRBJ1-2, the complete variable domain reads GAGVSQTPSNKVTEKGKYVELRCDPISGHTALYWYRQSLGQGPEFLIYFQGTGAADDSGLPNDRFFAVRPEGSVSTLKIQRTERGDSAVYLCASSRGTGDGYTFGSGTRLTVV.

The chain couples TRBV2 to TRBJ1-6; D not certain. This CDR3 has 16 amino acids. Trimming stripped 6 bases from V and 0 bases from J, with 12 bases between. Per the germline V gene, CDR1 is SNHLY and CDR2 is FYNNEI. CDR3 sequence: CASSPSLGSYNSPLHF. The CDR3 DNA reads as TGTGCCAGCAGCCCCTCGCTGGGCTCCTATAATTCACCCCTCCACTTT.

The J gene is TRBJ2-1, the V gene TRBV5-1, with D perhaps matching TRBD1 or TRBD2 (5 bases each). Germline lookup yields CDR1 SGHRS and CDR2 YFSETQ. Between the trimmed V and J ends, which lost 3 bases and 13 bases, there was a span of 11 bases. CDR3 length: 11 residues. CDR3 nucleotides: TGCGCCAGCAGCTCGGGGACCTTCCAGTTCTTC. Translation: CASSSGTFQFF.

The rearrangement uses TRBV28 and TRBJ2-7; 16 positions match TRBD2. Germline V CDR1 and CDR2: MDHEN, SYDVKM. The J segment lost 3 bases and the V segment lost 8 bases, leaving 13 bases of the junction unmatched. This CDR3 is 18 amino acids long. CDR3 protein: CASFSGLAGGLRYYEQYF. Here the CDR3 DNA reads TGTGCCAGCTTTTCGGGACTAGCGGGAGGGCTCCGCTACTACGAGCAGTACTTC.